This record looks at one TCR beta chain sequence and its context. This clone's antigen is unknown. Base qualities are missing; no much larger clone stands one base away. This sample was taken from a study of blood T cell repertoires in COVID-19 (dated by TCRdb to 2019 to 2021). For context, the study as a whole: Samples from collaborators originated in the United States, Italy and Spain and spanned both the acute and convalescent phases of COVID-19. The prospective study material was composed of cDNA or gDNA derived from T cells, B-cell-depleted T cells, or PBMCs. Deeply sampled blood TCRbeta repertoires from subjects exposed to, actively infected with, or recovered from COVID-19 were included in the dataset. The repertoires were made available in a free public database intended to serve as a resource for research on the immune response to SARS-CoV-2. The samples were drawn from two sources: the first 160 participants of the ongoing ImmuneRACE study, and some 1,300 subjects contributed by 6 global collaborators. A de-identified subject ID, COVID-19 status, age in years and sex were almost always included in the sample metadata. Where available, HLA class I and class II types were taken from metadata supplied by the sample provider and were not determined by assay-based typing. Study-wide conclusions, independent of this receptor: The quantity of clinical and demographic metadata differed by source and by participant and was supplied without curation.

The immunoSEQ Assay, a bias-controlled multiplex PCR, was used to amplify TCRbeta CDR3 regions from genomic DNA. The published analysis was carried out like this. Nucleated cell counts per sample were estimated from amplification of reference gene primers within the assay. To quantify the absolute abundance of each unique TCRbeta CDR3 rearrangement, sequence reads were collapsed and filtered. For each sample, productive Simpson clonality was calculated by taking the square root of Simpson's diversity index across productive rearrangements. TCRdb mirrors the immuneACCESS table, restricted to in-frame sequences. Some clones are absent from its copies; in checked studies, under half trace to an unresolved V gene, and the reason for the others is unknown. The V and J calls and the clone size are those of that table, but D and trimming were determined from the DNA. The sample table lists over 150,000 clones, about four fifths of them with a count of one. Approximately 2% of the sample is in the top ten clones.

Each collaborating institution followed its own protocols to collect whole blood in K2EDTA tubes. For TCRbeta analysis, collaborator samples were shipped as frozen whole blood, as isolated PBMCs, or as DNA extracted from either sample type. At the junction V is shortened by 0 bases and J by 10 bases, with 6 bases in between. CDR1 and CDR2, looked up from the germline V gene (reference sequence), are LGHDT and YNNKEL. CDR3 length: 11 amino acids, cysteine to phenylalanine. Of the read, only the CDR3 DNA is kept; its 33 bases are in frame from base 1. The chain is assembled from TRBV3-1 (or the pseudogene TRBV3-2) and TRBJ2-5; too little of a D gene remains to name it. The origin of this receptor is an elderly woman with acute or convalescent COVID-19. The sample comprised peripheral blood. The DNA sequence follows: TGTGCCAGCAGCCAAGATGCAGGCCAGTACTTC. Its translation reads: CASSQDAGQYF.